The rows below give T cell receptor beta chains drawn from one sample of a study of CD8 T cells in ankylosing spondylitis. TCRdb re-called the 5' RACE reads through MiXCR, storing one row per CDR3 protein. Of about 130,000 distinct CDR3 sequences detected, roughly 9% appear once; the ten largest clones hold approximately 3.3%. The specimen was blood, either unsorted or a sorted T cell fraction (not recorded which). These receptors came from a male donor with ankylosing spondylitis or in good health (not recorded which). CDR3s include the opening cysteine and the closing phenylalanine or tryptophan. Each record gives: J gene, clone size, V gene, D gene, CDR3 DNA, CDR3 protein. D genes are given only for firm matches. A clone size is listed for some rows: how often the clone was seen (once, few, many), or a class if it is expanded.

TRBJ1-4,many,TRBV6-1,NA,TGTGCCAGCAGTGCCAACAGGGAGCGGGAAAAACTGTTTTTT,CASSANREREKLFF
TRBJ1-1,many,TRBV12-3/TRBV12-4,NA,TGTGCCAGCAGTCCGAGCCGAACGGGCCCTGAAGCTTTCTTT,CASSPSRTGPEAFF
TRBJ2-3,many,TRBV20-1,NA,TGCAGTGCTACGGAGGGCACAGATACGCAGTATTTT,CSATEGTDTQYF
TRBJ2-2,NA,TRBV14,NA,TGTGCCAGCAGCCGTGGCAGGGTGGCCAACACCGGGGAGCTGTTTTTT,CASSRGRVANTGELFF
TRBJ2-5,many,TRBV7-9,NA,TGTGCCAGCAGCTTAGTTGTCGAGACCCAGTACTTC,CASSLVVETQYF
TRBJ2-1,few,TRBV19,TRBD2,TGTGCCAGTAGCCCACTAGCGGGAGAAGCCAATGAGCAGTTCTTC,CASSPLAGEANEQFF
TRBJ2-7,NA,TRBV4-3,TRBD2,TGCGCCAGCAGCCCGCTAGCGGGAGAATTACCCGACGAGCAGTACTTC,CASSPLAGELPDEQYF
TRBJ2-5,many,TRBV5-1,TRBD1,TGCGCCAGCAGCTCAACCCTACAGGGGGCTGAGACCCAGTACTTC,CASSSTLQGAETQYF
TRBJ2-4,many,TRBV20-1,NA,TGCAGTGCTAGAGATATCGCCGTACCCAAAAACATTCAGTACTTC,CSARDIAVPKNIQYF
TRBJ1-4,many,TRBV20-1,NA,TGCAGTGCTAGTGGTCCAGGAGAAAAACTGTTTTTT,CSASGPGEKLFF
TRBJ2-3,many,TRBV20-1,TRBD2,TGCAGTGCTAGAACTAGCGGGAAAACAGATACGCAGTATTTT,CSARTSGKTDTQYF
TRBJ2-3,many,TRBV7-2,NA,TGTGCCAGCAGCTTAGCCGGAATAGCAGATACGCAGTATTTT,CASSLAGIADTQYF
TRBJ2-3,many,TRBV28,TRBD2,TGTGCCAGCAGTTCGCCCTCCCCCTCTAGCGGTTCTAGCACAGATACGCAGTATTTT,CASSSPSPSSGSSTDTQYF
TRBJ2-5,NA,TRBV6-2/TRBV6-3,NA,TGTGCCAGCAGTCGCCCCCCCGGACACCAGACTCAAGAGACCCAGTACTTC,CASSRPPGHQTQETQYF
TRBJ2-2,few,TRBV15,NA,TGTGCCACCAGCAGTCCCCCTATAGAGGGGACCGGGGAGCTGTTTTTT,CATSSPPIEGTGELFF
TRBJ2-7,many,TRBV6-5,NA,TGTGCCAGCAGTTACCAAAAGGCGCAGTACTTC,CASSYQKAQYF
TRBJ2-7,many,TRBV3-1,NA,TGTGCCAGCAGCCGGCTCGCAGCCCCTAACTACGAGCAGTACTTC,CASSRLAAPNYEQYF
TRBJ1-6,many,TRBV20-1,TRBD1,TGCAGTGCTGGCTGGGACAGAGGGAATTCACCCCTCCACTTT,CSAGWDRGNSPLHF
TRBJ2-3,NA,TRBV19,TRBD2,TGTGCCAGCGCCACCGGCGGAGCGGGAGGTAAAGATACGCAGTATTTT,CASATGGAGGKDTQYF
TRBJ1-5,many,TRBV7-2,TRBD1,TGTGCCAGCAGCCAAAACAGGGGGCGGAATCAGCCCCAGCATTTT,CASSQNRGRNQPQHF
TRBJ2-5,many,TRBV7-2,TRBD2,TGTGCCAGCAGCTTGGGACTAGCGGGAGGAGGTGGAGAGACCCAGTACTTC,CASSLGLAGGGGETQYF
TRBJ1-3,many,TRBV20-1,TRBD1,TGCAGTGTCCCACGCCCCGGGACAGGGTTTGGAAACACCATATATTTT,CSVPRPGTGFGNTIYF
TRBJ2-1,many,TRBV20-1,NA,TGCAGTGCCAGTTCCTACAATGAGCAGTTCTTC,CSASSYNEQFF